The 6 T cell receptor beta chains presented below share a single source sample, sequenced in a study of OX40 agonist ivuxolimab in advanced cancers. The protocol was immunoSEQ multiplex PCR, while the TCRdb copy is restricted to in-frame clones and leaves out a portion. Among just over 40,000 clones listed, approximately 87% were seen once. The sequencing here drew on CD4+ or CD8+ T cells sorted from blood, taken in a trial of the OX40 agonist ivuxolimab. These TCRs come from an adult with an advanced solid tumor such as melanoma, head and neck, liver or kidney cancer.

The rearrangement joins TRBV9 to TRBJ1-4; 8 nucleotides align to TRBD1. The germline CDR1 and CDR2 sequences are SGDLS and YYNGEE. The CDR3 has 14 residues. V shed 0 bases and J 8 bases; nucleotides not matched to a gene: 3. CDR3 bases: TGTGCCAGCAGCGTAGGCAGGGGGCGCGAAAAACTGTTTTTT. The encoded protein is CASSVGRGREKLFF.

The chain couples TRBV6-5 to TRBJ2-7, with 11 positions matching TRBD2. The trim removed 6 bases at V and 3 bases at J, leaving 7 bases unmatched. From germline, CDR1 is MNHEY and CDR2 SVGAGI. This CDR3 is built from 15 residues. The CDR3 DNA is TGTGCCAGCAGGCTTCCGGGGACTAGCGGCTACGAGCAGTACTTC. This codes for CASRLPGTSGYEQYF.

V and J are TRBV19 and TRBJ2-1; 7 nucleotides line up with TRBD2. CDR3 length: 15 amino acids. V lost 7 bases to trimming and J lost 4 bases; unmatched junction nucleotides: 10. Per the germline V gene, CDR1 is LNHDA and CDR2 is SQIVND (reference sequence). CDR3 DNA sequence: TGTGCCAGTACTTTGACGGGAGGAGGGTACAATGAGCAGTTCTTC. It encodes CASTLTGGGYNEQFF.

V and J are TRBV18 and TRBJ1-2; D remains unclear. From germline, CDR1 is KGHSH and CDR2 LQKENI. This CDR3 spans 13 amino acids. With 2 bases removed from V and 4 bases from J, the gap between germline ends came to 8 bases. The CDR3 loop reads CASSPGPLYGYTF. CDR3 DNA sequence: TGTGCCAGCTCACCAGGTCCTCTCTATGGCTACACCTTC.

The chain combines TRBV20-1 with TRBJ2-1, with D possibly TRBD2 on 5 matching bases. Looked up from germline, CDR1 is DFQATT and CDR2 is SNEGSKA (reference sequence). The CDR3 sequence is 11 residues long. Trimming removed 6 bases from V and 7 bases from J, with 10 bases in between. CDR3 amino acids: CSAASGNEQFF. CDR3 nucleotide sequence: TGCAGTGCCGCGTCGGGGAATGAGCAGTTCTTC.

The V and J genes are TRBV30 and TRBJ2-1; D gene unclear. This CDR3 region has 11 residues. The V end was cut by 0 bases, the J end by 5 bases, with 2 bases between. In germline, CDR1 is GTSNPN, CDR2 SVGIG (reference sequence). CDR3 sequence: CAWSVNNEQFF. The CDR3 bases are TGTGCCTGGAGTGTAAACAATGAGCAGTTCTTC.